The 7 T cell receptor beta chains reported below all come from one sample, sequenced in a study of T cell responses to AZD1222 COVID-19 vaccine. Assay: immunoSEQ multiplex PCR; the TCRdb copy retains only in-frame clones and omits some. The table shows fewer than 130,000 clones, with under 95% occurring only once. Sequencing was performed on peripheral blood, taken on day 0 of AZD1222 vaccination. The receptors here all came from an adult in good health.

This rearrangement joins TRBV15 to TRBJ2-7; no clear D gene. Trimming took 4 bases from V and 2 from J, leaving 9 bases between them. Germline V lookup: CDR1 LNHNV, CDR2 YYDKDF (reference sequence). This CDR3 is built from 13 residues. The CDR3 bases are TGTGCCACCAGCACCCGGCCTCCCTACGAGCAGTACTTC. Protein: CATSTRPPYEQYF. The full variable domain, with the rest looked up from reference TRBV15 and TRBJ2-7, is DAMVIQNPRYQVTQFGKPVTLSCSQTLNHNVMYWYQQKSSQAPKLLFHYYDKDFNNEADTPDNFQSRRPNTSFCFLDIRSPGLGDTAMYLCATSTRPPYEQYFGPGTRLTVT.

This clone was picked up one time. The chain joins TRBV7-8 to TRBJ1-1; D is perhaps TRBD1 (6 bases). The CDR3 is 15 residues long. The germline V gene encodes CDR1 SGHVS and CDR2 FQNEAQ. Trimming pared 5 bases from V and 4 bases from J, leaving 17 bases between. The CDR3 sequence is CASSHPSEGGTEAFF. Here the CDR3 DNA reads TGTGCCAGCAGCCATCCGAGTGAGGGGGGCACTGAAGCTTTCTTT.

A few counts support this clone. The J gene is TRBJ1-2, the V gene TRBV4-3; 7 bases align to TRBD1. Germline V gene data show CDR1 as LGHNA and CDR2 as YSLEER. The CDR3 is 15 residues long. The V gene end was trimmed by 0 bases and the J gene end by 4 bases; junction bases not matched to a gene: 5. For the CDR3, the DNA is TGCGCCAGCAGCCAAGATGCGACAGGGACCTATGGCTACACCTTC. Amino acid sequence: CASSQDATGTYGYTF.

The chain is built from TRBV14 and TRBJ2-7; D may be TRBD1 (6 bases). CDR1 is SGHDN, CDR2 FVKESK, per germline. The CDR3 loop spans 15 amino acids. V was cut by 2 bases and J by 5 bases, with 16 bases left in between. The CDR3 DNA sequence: TGTGCCAGCAGCCAACCGGGCCTGGGGGCCCACGAGCAGTACTTC. This translates into CASSQPGLGAHEQYF.

The chain links TRBV19 to TRBJ2-1; unclear D gene. The V gene's germline CDR1 is LNHDA and CDR2 SQIVND (reference sequence). The V gene lost 4 bases and the J gene lost 10 bases, with 20 bases spanning the gap. The CDR3 consists of 15 residues. The DNA of the CDR3 is TGTGCCAGTAGTACCCGAGGTGGGGATACAAGAGAGCAGTTCTTC. Translation gives CASSTRGGDTREQFF.

The rearrangement links TRBV3-1 (or the pseudogene TRBV3-2) to TRBJ2-5; the match to TRBD2 covers 7 bases. V was pared by 4 bases and J by 1 base, with 6 bases of the junction left unmatched. The CDR3 length is 15 residues. Germline V gene data show CDR1 as LGHDT and CDR2 as YNNKEL (reference sequence). CDR3 sequence (DNA): TGTGCCAGCAGCCGTGGAGCGGGATTCCAAGAGACCCAGTACTTC. Encoded protein: CASSRGAGFQETQYF.

This sequence joins TRBV5-6 and TRBJ2-7; 10 bases map to TRBD2. Germline-derived CDR1 and CDR2 are SGHDT and YYEEEE. This CDR3 is built from 14 residues. After removal of 4 bases from V and 7 bases from J, the junction contained 8 bases not matched to a gene. The CDR3 DNA reads TGTGCCAGCAGCATACTAGCGGGAAGGGAAGAGCAGTACTTC. Translated: CASSILAGREEQYF.